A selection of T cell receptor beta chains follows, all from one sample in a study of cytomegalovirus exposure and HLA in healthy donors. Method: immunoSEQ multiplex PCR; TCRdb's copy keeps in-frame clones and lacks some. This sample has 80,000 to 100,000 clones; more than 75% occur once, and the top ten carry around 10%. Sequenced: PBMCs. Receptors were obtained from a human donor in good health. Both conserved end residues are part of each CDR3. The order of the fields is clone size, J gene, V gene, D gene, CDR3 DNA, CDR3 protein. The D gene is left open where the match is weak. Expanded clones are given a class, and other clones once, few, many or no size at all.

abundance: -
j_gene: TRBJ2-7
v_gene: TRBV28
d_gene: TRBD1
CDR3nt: TGTGCCAGCAGTTCCTGGGGGACAGGCCCTTCCTACGAGCAGTACTTC
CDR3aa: CASSSWGTGPSYEQYF

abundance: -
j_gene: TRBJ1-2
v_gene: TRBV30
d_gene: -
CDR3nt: TGTGCCTGGACAAGAAACGAGATAGACTACACCTTC
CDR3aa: CAWTRNEIDYTF

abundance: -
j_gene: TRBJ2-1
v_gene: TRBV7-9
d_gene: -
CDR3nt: TGTGCCAGCAGCTTGAGACAGCTCAATGAGCAGTTCTTC
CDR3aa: CASSLRQLNEQFF

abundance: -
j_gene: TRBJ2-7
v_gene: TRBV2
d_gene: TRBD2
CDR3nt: TGTGCCACCAGGGGGACTAGCGCCACCTACGAGCAGTACTTC
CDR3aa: CATRGTSATYEQYF

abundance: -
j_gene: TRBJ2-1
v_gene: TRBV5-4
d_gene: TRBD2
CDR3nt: TGTGCCAGCATTGGGCTAGCGGGACGCAATGAGCAGTTCTTC
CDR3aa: CASIGLAGRNEQFF

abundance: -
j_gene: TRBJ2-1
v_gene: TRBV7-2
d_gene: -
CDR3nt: TGTGCCAGCAGCTTTCGCGGGGGCGGGGCGTACAATGAGCAGTTCTTC
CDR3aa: CASSFRGGGAYNEQFF

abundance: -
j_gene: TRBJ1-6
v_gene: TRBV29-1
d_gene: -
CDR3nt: TGCAGCGTTGCCAAGGGGATTAATTCACCCCTCCACTTT
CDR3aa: CSVAKGINSPLHF

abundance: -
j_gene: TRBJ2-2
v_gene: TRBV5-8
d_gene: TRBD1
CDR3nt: TGTGCCAGCAGCCTTACCACAGGGGGGATTTTACGAGGGACCGGGGAGCTGTTTTTT
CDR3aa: CASSLTTGGILRGTGELFF

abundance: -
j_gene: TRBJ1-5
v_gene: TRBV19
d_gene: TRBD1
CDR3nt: TGTGCCAGTAGTATGGGGGACAGGGGGATGCGGGGCAATCAGCCCCAGCATTTT
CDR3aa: CASSMGDRGMRGNQPQHF

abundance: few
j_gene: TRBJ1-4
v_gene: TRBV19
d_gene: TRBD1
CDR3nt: TGTGCCAGCCGGGACAGCACTAATGAAAAACTGTTTTTT
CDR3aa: CASRDSTNEKLFF

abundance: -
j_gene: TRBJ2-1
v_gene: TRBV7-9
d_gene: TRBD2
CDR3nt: TGTGCCAGCACCAAATTAGCGGGGGGTCTGCACAATGAGCAGTTCTTC
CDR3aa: CASTKLAGGLHNEQFF

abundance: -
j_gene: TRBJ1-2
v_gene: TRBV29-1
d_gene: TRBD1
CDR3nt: TGCAGCGTTGAACCCTCGGACAGGTTGTATGGCTACACCTTC
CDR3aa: CSVEPSDRLYGYTF

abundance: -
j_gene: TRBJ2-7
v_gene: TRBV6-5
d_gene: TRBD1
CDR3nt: TGTGCCAGCAAAAATGACAGGGGTCCCTACGAGCAGTACTTC
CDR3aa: CASKNDRGPYEQYF

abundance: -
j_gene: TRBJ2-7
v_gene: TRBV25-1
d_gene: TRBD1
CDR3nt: TGTGCCAGCAGTCCTACCGGACAGGGGAGATACGAGCAGTACTTC
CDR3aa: CASSPTGQGRYEQYF

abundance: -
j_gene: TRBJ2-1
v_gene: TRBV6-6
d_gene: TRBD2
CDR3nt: TGTGCCAGCAGTTACTGGGGGGGAGCTCGCAATGAGCAGTTCTTC
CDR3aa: CASSYWGGARNEQFF

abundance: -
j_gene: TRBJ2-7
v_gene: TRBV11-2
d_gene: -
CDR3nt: TGTGCCAGCAGCTTACTGGAGAGGGGGGAGCAGTACTTC
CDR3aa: CASSLLERGEQYF

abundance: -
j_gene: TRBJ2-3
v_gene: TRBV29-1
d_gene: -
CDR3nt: TGCAGTGCAAGATTAGCGTTCTCTTATAGCACAGATACGCAGTATTTT
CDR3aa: CSARLAFSYSTDTQYF

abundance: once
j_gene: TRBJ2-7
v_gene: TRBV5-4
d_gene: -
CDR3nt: TGTGCCAGCAGCTTTGTGGACAGACCTTACGAGCAGTACTTC
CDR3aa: CASSFVDRPYEQYF

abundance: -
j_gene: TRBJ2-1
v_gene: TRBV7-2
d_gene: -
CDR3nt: TGTGCCAGCAGCTTCCCCGAGGGAAATGAGCAGTTCTTC
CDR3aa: CASSFPEGNEQFF

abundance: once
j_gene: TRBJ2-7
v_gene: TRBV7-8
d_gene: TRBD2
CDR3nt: TGTGCCAGCAGCCGAGGGACTAGCGGGAGAATCGACGAGCAGTACTTC
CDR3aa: CASSRGTSGRIDEQYF

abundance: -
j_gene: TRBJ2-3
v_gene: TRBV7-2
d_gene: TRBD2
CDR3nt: TGTGCCAGCAGCCCATACCAGCGGGGGGGCACAGATACGCAGTATTTT
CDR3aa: CASSPYQRGGTDTQYF

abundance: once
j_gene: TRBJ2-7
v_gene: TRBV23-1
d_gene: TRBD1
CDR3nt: TGCGCCAGCAGTCACTCCGGGGACAGGGCCTACGAGCAGTACTTC
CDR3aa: CASSHSGDRAYEQYF

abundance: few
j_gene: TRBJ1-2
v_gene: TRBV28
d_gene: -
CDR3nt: TGTGCCAGCAGTTTAGGGCGGGGCAGCTATGGCTACACCTTC
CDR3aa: CASSLGRGSYGYTF

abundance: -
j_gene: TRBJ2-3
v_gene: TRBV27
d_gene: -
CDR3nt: TGTGCCAGCAGTTCCCTTTTTCGCACAGATACGCAGTATTTT
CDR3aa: CASSSLFRTDTQYF

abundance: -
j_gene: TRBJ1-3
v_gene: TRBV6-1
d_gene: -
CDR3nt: TGTGCCAGCAGTGTCGGGACACTTATTCTCTCTGGAAACACCATATATTTT
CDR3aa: CASSVGTLILSGNTIYF

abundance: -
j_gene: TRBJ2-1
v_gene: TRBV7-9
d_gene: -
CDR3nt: TGTGCCAGCGGGCCAGGCCCCTACAATGAGCAGTTCTTC
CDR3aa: CASGPGPYNEQFF

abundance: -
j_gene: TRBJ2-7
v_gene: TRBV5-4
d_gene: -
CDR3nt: TGTGCCAGCAGCCCCGACACCTTCGCGTACGAGCAGTACTTC
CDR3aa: CASSPDTFAYEQYF

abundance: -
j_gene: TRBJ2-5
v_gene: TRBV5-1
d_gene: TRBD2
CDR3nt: TGCGCCAGCAACGCGGATAGCGGGGGTGCCGGAGAGACCCAGTACTTC
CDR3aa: CASNADSGGAGETQYF

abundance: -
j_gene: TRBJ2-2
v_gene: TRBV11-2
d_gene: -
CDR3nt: TGTGCCAGCAGCTTAGACACCAGGAATGCCGGGGAGCTGTTTTTT
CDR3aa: CASSLDTRNAGELFF

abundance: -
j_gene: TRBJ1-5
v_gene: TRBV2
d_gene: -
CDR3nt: TGTGCCAGCAGTGAGAGGCGGGACAATCAGCCCCAGCATTTT
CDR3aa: CASSERRDNQPQHF

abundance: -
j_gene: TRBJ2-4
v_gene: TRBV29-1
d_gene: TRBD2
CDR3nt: TGCAGCGTTGAAGATAGCGGGGGGGTAGCCAAAAACATTCAGTACTTC
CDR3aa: CSVEDSGGVAKNIQYF

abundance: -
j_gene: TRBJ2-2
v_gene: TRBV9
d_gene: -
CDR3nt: TGTGCCAGCAGCCCCCCGGGTTGGGAGACCGGGGAGCTGTTTTTT
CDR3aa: CASSPPGWETGELFF

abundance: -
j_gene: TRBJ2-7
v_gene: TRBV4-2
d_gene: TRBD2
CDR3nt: TGTGCCAGCAGCCAAGACCCCCTAACTAGCGTCCTAACCTACGAGCAGTACTTC
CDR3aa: CASSQDPLTSVLTYEQYF

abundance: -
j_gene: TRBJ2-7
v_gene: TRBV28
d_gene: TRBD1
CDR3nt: TGTGCCAGCAGTCTTGGGACAGGGGCGGCCTACGAGCAGTACTTC
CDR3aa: CASSLGTGAAYEQYF

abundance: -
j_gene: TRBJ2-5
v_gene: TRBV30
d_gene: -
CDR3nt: TGTGCCTGGAGAATAGGGGGGGTGAGGCGGGAGACCCAGTACTTC
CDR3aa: CAWRIGGVRRETQYF

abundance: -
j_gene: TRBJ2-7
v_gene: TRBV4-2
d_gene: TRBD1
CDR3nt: TGTGCCAGCAGTCGGGGACAGGGAAGCTCCTACGAGCAGTACTTC
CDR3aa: CASSRGQGSSYEQYF

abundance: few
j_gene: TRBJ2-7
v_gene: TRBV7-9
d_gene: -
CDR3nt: TGTGCCAGTGGGCGGGGAACAGGGGTCTACGAGCAGTACTTC
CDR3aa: CASGRGTGVYEQYF

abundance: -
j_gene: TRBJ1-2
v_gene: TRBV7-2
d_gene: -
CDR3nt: TGTGCCAGCAGCTTAGCGACAGGAACCTGGTATGGCTACACCTTC
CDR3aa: CASSLATGTWYGYTF

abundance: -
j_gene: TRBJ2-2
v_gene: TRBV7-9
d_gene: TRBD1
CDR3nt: TGTGCCAGCAGCTTAGGGCAGGGGGCCAACACCGGGGAGCTGTTTTTT
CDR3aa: CASSLGQGANTGELFF

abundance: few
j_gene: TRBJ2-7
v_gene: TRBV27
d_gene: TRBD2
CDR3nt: TGTGCCAGCAGTTGGAATAGCGGGAGATACGAGCAGTACTTC
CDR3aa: CASSWNSGRYEQYF

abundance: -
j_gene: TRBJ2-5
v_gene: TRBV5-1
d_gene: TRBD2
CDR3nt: TGCGCCAGCAGCTTGATAGCGGGGAAAGAGACCCAGTACTTC
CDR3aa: CASSLIAGKETQYF

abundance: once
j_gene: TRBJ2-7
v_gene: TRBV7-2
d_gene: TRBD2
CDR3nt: TGTGCCAGCAGCTTGCGGGGGGGGACTCACACCCTCTACGAGCAGTACTTC
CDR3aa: CASSLRGGTHTLYEQYF

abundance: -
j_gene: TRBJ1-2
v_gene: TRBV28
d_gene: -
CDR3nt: TGTGCCAGCAGTTTCGCGGAAACTAACTATGGCTACACCTTC
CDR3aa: CASSFAETNYGYTF

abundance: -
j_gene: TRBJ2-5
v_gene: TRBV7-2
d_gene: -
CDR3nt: TGTGCCAGCAGCTTAGCGGGGGGTCAAGAGACCCAGTACTTC
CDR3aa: CASSLAGGQETQYF

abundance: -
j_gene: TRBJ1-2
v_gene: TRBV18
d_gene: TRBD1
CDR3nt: TGTGCCAGCTCGCGAGGGACAGGGCAAACCTATGGCTACACCTTC
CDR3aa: CASSRGTGQTYGYTF

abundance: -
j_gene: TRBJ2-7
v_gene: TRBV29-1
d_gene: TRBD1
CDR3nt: TGCAGCGTCCGGACAGGGCTTTCCTACGAGCAGTACTTC
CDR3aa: CSVRTGLSYEQYF

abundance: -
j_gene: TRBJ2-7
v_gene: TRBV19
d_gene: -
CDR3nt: TGTGCCACTCGTAGCTTCAGCTCCTACGAGCAGTACTTC
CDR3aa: CATRSFSSYEQYF

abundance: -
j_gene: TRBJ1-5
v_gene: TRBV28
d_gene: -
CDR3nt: TGTGCCAGCAGCCGTGACAGTAGCAATCAGCCCCAGCATTTT
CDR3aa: CASSRDSSNQPQHF

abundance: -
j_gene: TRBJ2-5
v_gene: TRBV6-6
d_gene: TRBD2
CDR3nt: TGTGCCAGCAGTTACCTTGCGGGAGAGAGTGCAGGGACCCAGTACTTC
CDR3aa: CASSYLAGESAGTQYF

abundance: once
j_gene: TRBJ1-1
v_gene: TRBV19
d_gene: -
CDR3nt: TGTGCCAGTAGGGGAGTGGAGGACGGATCCACTGAAGCTTTCTTT
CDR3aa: CASRGVEDGSTEAFF

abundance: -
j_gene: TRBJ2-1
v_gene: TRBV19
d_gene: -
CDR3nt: TGTGCCAGTAGTATAGTGCAGGTCAGCTCCTACAATGAGCAGTTCTTC
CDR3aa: CASSIVQVSSYNEQFF

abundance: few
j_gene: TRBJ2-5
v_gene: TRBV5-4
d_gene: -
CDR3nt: TGTGCCAGCAGCTGGCGGGCGGGGCGGAAAGAGACCCAGTACTTC
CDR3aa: CASSWRAGRKETQYF

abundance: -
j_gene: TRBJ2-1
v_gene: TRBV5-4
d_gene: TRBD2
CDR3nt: TGTGCCAGCAGCCCCGGGACTAGCGGTTTTAGGGGCCCTGACAATGAGCAGTTCTTC
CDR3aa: CASSPGTSGFRGPDNEQFF

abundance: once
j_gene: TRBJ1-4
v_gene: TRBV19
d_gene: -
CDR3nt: TGTGCCAGTAGTATTTCCAGTTTTGCAACTAATGAAAAACTGTTTTTT
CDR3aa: CASSISSFATNEKLFF

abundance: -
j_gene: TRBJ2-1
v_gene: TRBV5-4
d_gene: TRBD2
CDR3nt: TGTGCCAGCAGCTTGCCAGCGGGGGGCGGGAATGAGCAGTTCTTC
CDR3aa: CASSLPAGGGNEQFF

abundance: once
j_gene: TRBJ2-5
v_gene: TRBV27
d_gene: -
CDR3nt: TGTGCCAGCAGGGTAGGGGGAGGGCGGGAGACCCAGTACTTC
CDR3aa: CASRVGGGRETQYF

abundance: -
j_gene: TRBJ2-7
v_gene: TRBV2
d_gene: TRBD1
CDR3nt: TGTGCCAGCGCCCGGACAGGGGGAGATAGTTACGAGCAGTACTTC
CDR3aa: CASARTGGDSYEQYF